This TCR beta chain is drawn from a study of CD8 T cells in ankylosing spondylitis. Via MiXCR, TCRdb re-called the 5' RACE reads, giving one row per CDR3 protein. Here the sample spans about 500,000 distinct CDR3 sequences, roughly 13% being singletons. Study-wide results and limits: There was a TCR beta motif, made of 7 to 9 highly homologous variants, that appeared characteristic of ankylosing spondylitis blood. Both synovial fluid and blood in reactive arthritis had previously been reported to carry some motif variants. Clones linked to disease were reported to show significant enrichment in matched ankylosing spondylitis synovial fluid.

Worth noting for this clonotype: The antigen remains unidentified.

The CDR3 covers 12 residues. V was shortened by 0 bases and J by 16 bases, with 13 bases between the two germline ends. Germline CDR1 LNHNV, CDR2 YYDKDF (reference sequence). The J gene is TRBJ2-1, the V gene TRBV15, with D uncertain. Sequencing was done on a sample of blood, either unsorted or a sorted T cell fraction (not recorded which). This clonotype was obtained from a male donor with ankylosing spondylitis. CDR3 nucleotides: TGTGCCACCAGCAGAGATGGCAGGACCACCTTCTTC. Amino acid sequence: CATSRDGRTTFF. Complete variable domain (other parts from reference TRBV15 and TRBJ2-1): DAMVIQNPRYQVTQFGKPVTLSCSQTLNHNVMYWYQQKSSQAPKLLFHYYDKDFNNEADTPDNFQSRRPNTSFCFLDIRSPGLGDTAMYLCATSRDGRTTFFGPGTRLTVL.